Shown below are 7 T cell receptor beta chains from a single sample sequenced in a study of blood T cell repertoires in COVID-19. Method: immunoSEQ multiplex PCR; TCRdb's copy keeps in-frame clones and lacks some. Of 73,000 or so clones listed, 91% are singletons. The specimen sequenced was peripheral blood. These receptors were taken from a human donor with active COVID-19. The donor label of this sample is uncertain.

The chain carries TRBV5-5 and TRBJ1-4, with 9 nucleotides matching TRBD1. CDR3 length: 14 residues. Germline values: CDR1 SGHKS, CDR2 YYEKEE (reference sequence). V shed 2 bases and J 6 bases; nucleotides not matched to a gene: 2. The DNA for the CDR3 is TGTGCCAGCAGCTTTTGGACAGGGGATGAAAAACTGTTTTTT. As protein: CASSFWTGDEKLFF.

This chain links TRBV7-9 with TRBJ1-4; tentative D call: TRBD1 (6 bases). The V and J ends lost 8 bases and 8 bases respectively, with 21 bases between them. Germline V gene lookup returns CDR1 SEHNR and CDR2 FQNEAQ (reference sequence). The CDR3 length is 15 residues. The CDR3 here is CASGTGPGGREKLFF. CDR3 sequence (DNA): TGTGCCAGCGGCACAGGGCCCGGGGGGCGCGAAAAACTGTTTTTT.

The chain employs TRBV6-2 or TRBV6-3 and TRBJ2-7, with TRBD1 as a possible D gene (6 bases). Germline V gives CDR1 MNHEY, CDR2 SVGEGT. This CDR3 spans 15 amino acids. V was trimmed by 5 bases and J by 4 bases, leaving 18 bases between them. The CDR3 sequence: CASSHWTAPTYEQYF. The CDR3, as DNA: TGTGCCAGCAGTCACTGGACAGCCCCGACTTACGAGCAGTACTTC.

This clone was observed a single time. The chain joins TRBV19 to TRBJ2-2; D is possibly TRBD2 (7 bases). The CDR3 loop spans 15 amino acids. CDR1 and CDR2 (germline): LNHDA, SQIVND (reference sequence). Deletions cut 3 bases from V and 4 bases from J, with 12 bases between. The CDR3 spells CASSMGGHITGELFF. Here the CDR3 DNA reads TGTGCCAGTAGTATGGGGGGGCATATCACCGGGGAGCTGTTTTTT.

V is TRBV12-3 or TRBV12-4 and J is TRBJ2-1, with 7 bases identical to TRBD2. After removal of 3 bases from V and 6 bases from J, the junction contained 2 bases not matched to a gene. CDR3 length: 13 amino acids. Written as DNA, the CDR3 is TGTGCCAGCAGTTTTACGGGGGGCAATGAGCAGTTCTTC. Its protein is CASSFTGGNEQFF.

This clone was counted a single time. V and J are TRBV28 and TRBJ2-2, with 8 bases aligning to TRBD2. Germline values: CDR1 MDHEN, CDR2 SYDVKM. The CDR3 consists of 16 residues. The trim removed 5 bases at V and 3 bases at J, leaving 8 bases unmatched. CDR3 sequence reads: CASSVLSGTDTGELFF. CDR3 in DNA: TGTGCCAGCAGTGTCCTTAGCGGGACGGACACCGGGGAGCTGTTTTTT. The whole variable domain, filled in from reference TRBV28 and TRBJ2-2, reads DVKVTQSSRYLVKRTGEKVFLECVQDMDHENMFWYRQDPGLGLRLIYFSYDVKMKEKGDIPEGYSVSREKKERFSLILESASTNQTSMYLCASSVLSGTDTGELFFGEGSRLTVL.

The rearrangement uses TRBV7-2 and TRBJ2-7, with TRBD1 as a possible D gene (5 bases). V shed 1 base and J shed 5 bases, with 9 bases lying between them. The CDR3 length is 13 residues. Per germline, CDR1 SGHTA and CDR2 FQGNSA. CDR3 coding DNA: TGTGCCAGCAGCTTAGGGAGCAGGGACGAGCAGTACTTC. It codes for CASSLGSRDEQYF.